This T cell receptor (beta chain) came from a study of spatial heterogeneity in lung cancer. Overall study: The mean occurrence of each unique TCR and UMI combination in raw reads exceeded 9.5.

Whole-study findings and limits: Whereas they appeared in blood less at follow-up, ubiquitous expanded tumor TCRs appeared there more at resection.

Time point specified: sample taken at primary tumor resection. Whole RNA was taken from tumor, nontumor lung or frozen PBMC; it was then sequenced unsorted. There were 72 donors, all of them untreated patients with early-stage non-small cell lung cancer. The table lists this clonotype with many counts. The target antigen is unknown. Trimming cost V 0 bases and J 4 bases, with 11 bases left between them. This CDR3 spans 14 amino acids. Germline assignment: CDR1 SGDLS and CDR2 YYNGEE. The library protocol tagged each TCR cDNA with a unique molecular identifier. MiXCR, applied by TCRdb to the 5' RACE reads, yields one record per CDR3 protein. The sample includes approximately 90,000 distinct CDR3 sequences, under 9% of them seen just once.

The source is a male donor with early-stage non-small cell lung cancer. The chain is built from TRBV9 and TRBJ2-7; TRBD1 is a possible D gene (5 bases). The input for sequencing was PBMCs, taken at surgery. CDR3 nucleotide sequence: TGTGCCAGCAGCGTAGCACAGGTCGGGTACGAGCAGTACTTC. It yields the protein CASSVAQVGYEQYF.